The 29 T cell receptor beta chains below were found in one sample sequenced in a study of blood T cell repertoires in COVID-19. The data were produced by immunoSEQ multiplex PCR, yet TCRdb's version contains in-frame clones alone and is incomplete. The sample holds 270,000 or so clones, approximately 89% seen once. Sequenced sample: PBMCs or T cells enriched from blood (not recorded which). These receptor sequences come from a woman in her thirties or forties with acute COVID-19.

The gene calls are TRBV28 and TRBJ1-2, with D tentatively TRBD1 (5 bases). The CDR3 is made up of 15 amino acids. Between the trimmed V and J ends, which lost 5 bases and 6 bases, there was a span of 19 bases. The germline CDR1 and CDR2 sequences are MDHEN and SYDVKM. This CDR3 reads CASSPPRRGGDGYTF. Written as DNA, the CDR3 is TGTGCCAGCAGTCCCCCGAGGAGGGGTGGGGATGGCTACACCTTC.

A few counts support this clone. V gene TRBV6-4 combines with J gene TRBJ2-2, with unresolved D. CDR1 and CDR2 from the germline V gene are MRHNA and SNTAGT. Deletions cut 4 bases from V and 0 bases from J, with 6 bases between. CDR3 length: 14 amino acids. CDR3 sequence reads: CASSALPNTGELFF. CDR3 in DNA: TGTGCCAGCAGTGCTCTACCGAACACCGGGGAGCTGTTTTTT.

V gene TRBV27 combines with J gene TRBJ2-3; D is ambiguous. The ends were cut back, 2 bases at V and 0 bases at J, with 12 bases in the middle. The CDR3 is made up of 16 amino acids. Per germline, CDR1 MNHEY and CDR2 SMNVEV (reference sequence). CDR3 loop: CASSLRGGYSTDTQYF. DNA for the CDR3: TGTGCCAGCAGTTTAAGAGGCGGATACAGCACAGATACGCAGTATTTT.

The V call is TRBV19, the J call TRBJ2-7; unclear D gene. CDR1 LNHDA and CDR2 SQIVND come from the germline V gene (reference sequence). Trimming removed 3 bases from V and 7 bases from J, with 13 bases in between. This CDR3 region has 13 residues. The CDR3, as DNA: TGTGCCAGTAGTATTTTTGCGAACAGAGAGCAGTACTTC. Its protein is CASSIFANREQYF. Full variable domain (missing parts from reference TRBV19 and TRBJ2-7): DGGITQSPKYLFRKEGQNVTLSCEQNLNHDAMYWYRQDPGQGLRLIYYSQIVNDFQKGDIAEGYSVSREKKESFPLTVTSAQKNPTAFYLCASSIFANREQYFGPGTRLTVT.

This chain connects TRBV29-1 to TRBJ2-3; 7 nucleotides line up with TRBD1. The germline gives CDR1 SQVTM, CDR2 ANQGSEA. With V trimmed by 3 bases and J by 11 bases, 2 bases remained unmatched. The CDR3 is 10 amino acids. The CDR3 DNA sequence: TGCAGCGTTGAGCGGACAGGGCAGTATTTT. The encoded protein is CSVERTGQYF.

This clone is a singleton in its sample. Here the CDR3 reads CASSQGTYSGNTIYF. In DNA, the CDR3 is TGCGCCAGCAGCCAAGGCACCTACTCTGGAAACACCATATATTTT. The V and J genes are TRBV4-3 and TRBJ1-3, with D hard to call. Germline V gene sequence: CDR1 LGHNA, CDR2 YSLEER. The CDR3 extends over 15 amino acids. The ends were cut back, 1 base at V and 0 bases at J, with 7 bases in the middle.

The chain uses TRBV24-1 and TRBJ2-5; possible D gene TRBD2, 6 bases. The CDR3 length is 15 residues. Germline V CDR1 and CDR2: KGHDR, SFDVKD. With 3 bases removed from V and 5 bases from J, the gap between germline ends came to 15 bases. The CDR3 here is CATSDPPGVGETQYF. CDR3 nucleotides: TGTGCCACCAGTGATCCACCGGGGGTTGGGGAGACCCAGTACTTC.

This chain connects TRBV5-1 to TRBJ1-1, with 8 bases matching TRBD1. V was clipped by 0 bases and J by 5 bases; unmatched bases: 9. This CDR3 has 16 residues. The V gene's germline CDR1 is SGHRS and CDR2 YFSETQ. The CDR3 nucleotides are TGCGCCAGCAGCTTGGGGGCAGGGGGCCCGGGGACTGAAGCTTTCTTT. It codes for CASSLGAGGPGTEAFF.

The V and J genes are TRBV9 and TRBJ1-2; 12 nucleotides line up with TRBD1. The CDR3 contains 16 residues. Germline assignment: CDR1 SGDLS and CDR2 YYNGEE. V shed 0 bases, J shed 7 bases, and the junction held 7 bases outside the gene matches. The CDR3 region is CASSVDSGTGGGGYTF. The DNA for the CDR3 is TGTGCCAGCAGCGTAGATTCCGGGACAGGGGGCGGTGGCTACACCTTC. The whole variable domain, filled in from reference TRBV9 and TRBJ1-2, reads DSGVTQTPKHLITATGQRVTLRCSPRSGDLSVYWYQQSLDQGLQFLIQYYNGEERAKGNILERFSAQQFPDLHSELNLSSLELGDSALYFCASSVDSGTGGGGYTFGSGTRLTVV.

J is TRBJ2-7 and V is TRBV5-4, with TRBD1 matching over 9 bases. The germline CDR1 and CDR2 sequences are SGHNT and YYREEE (reference sequence). J lost 0 bases, V lost 5 bases, and 12 bases had no gene match. This CDR3 spans 17 amino acids. CDR3 nucleotides: TGTGCCAGCAGTCCTGGACAGGGGAGGAAAGGCTCCTACGAGCAGTACTTC. Translation: CASSPGQGRKGSYEQYF.

The chain joins TRBV9 to TRBJ2-3, with 7 bases fitting TRBD2. This CDR3 spans 15 amino acids. Germline lookup yields CDR1 SGDLS and CDR2 YYNGEE. With V trimmed by 2 bases and J by 1 base, 4 bases remained unmatched. CDR3 bases: TGTGCCAGCAGCGTCGGACTAGTGGGCACAGATACGCAGTATTTT. Encoded protein: CASSVGLVGTDTQYF.

The rearrangement links TRBV4-1 to TRBJ2-3, with 8 bases matching TRBD2. After removal of 0 bases from V and 0 bases from J, the junction contained 8 bases not matched to a gene. Germline V gene data show CDR1 as MGHRA and CDR2 as YSYEKL. The CDR3 extends over 18 amino acids. CDR3 region: CASSQEPTSALSTDTQYF. The CDR3 DNA follows: TGCGCCAGCAGCCAAGAGCCGACTAGCGCATTGAGCACAGATACGCAGTATTTT.

V is TRBV5-4 and J is TRBJ1-5; weak D call: TRBD1 (5 bases). CDR3 length equals 15 residues. V lost 4 bases to trimming and J lost 0 bases, with 11 bases between them. CDR1 is SGHNT and CDR2 is YYREEE in the germline V gene (reference sequence). DNA of the CDR3: TGTGCCAGCAGCACCGGGGGTCATAGCAATCAGCCCCAGCATTTT. It yields the protein CASSTGGHSNQPQHF.

This clone was recorded many times. The chain is built from TRBV30 and TRBJ2-1; 7 nucleotides agree with TRBD2. J lost 8 bases, V lost 1 base, and 5 bases had no gene match. Germline lookup yields CDR1 GTSNPN and CDR2 SVGIG (reference sequence). This CDR3 contains 13 residues. CDR3 DNA: TGTGCCTGGAGTGGGACTAGTTGGTATGAGCAGTTCTTC. Translated: CAWSGTSWYEQFF. The whole variable domain, remainder taken from reference TRBV30 and TRBJ2-1, is SQTIHQWPATLVQPVGSPLSLECTVEGTSNPNLYWYRQAAGRGLQLLFYSVGIGQISSEVPQNLSASRPQDRQFILSSKKLLLSDSGFYLCAWSGTSWYEQFFGPGTRLTVL.

This rearrangement joins TRBV27 to TRBJ1-2; D uncertain. Trimming took 0 bases from V and 2 from J, leaving 13 bases between them. CDR1 is MNHEY, CDR2 SMNVEV, per germline (reference sequence). CDR3 length: 16 amino acids. CDR3 region: CASSLSSGDRNYGYTF. The CDR3 DNA follows: TGTGCCAGCAGTTTATCCTCGGGAGATAGAAACTATGGCTACACCTTC.

The chain links TRBV18 to TRBJ1-1; D not resolved. Deletions cut 0 bases from V and 3 bases from J, with 14 bases between. Germline CDR1 is KGHSH and CDR2 is LQKENI. The CDR3 length is 16 residues. The CDR3, as DNA: TGTGCCAGCTCACCACCGGGAGTACTTACGTACACTGAAGCTTTCTTT. Translating it yields CASSPPGVLTYTEAFF.

The CDR3 sequence: CASSLGPTGKSGYTF. CDR3 coding DNA: TGTGCCAGCAGCTTAGGCCCCACAGGGAAGAGTGGCTACACCTTC. J is TRBJ1-2 and V is TRBV11-2, with TRBD1 as a possible D gene (6 bases). V lost 1 base and J lost 7, with 16 bases in between. This CDR3 is built from 15 residues. Germline V gene sequence: CDR1 SGHAT, CDR2 FQNNGV.

This chain connects TRBV27 to TRBJ2-1; tentative D call: TRBD2 (5 bases). V lost 6 bases to trimming and J lost 6 bases, with 9 bases between them. The CDR3 extends over 12 amino acids. The V gene's germline CDR1 is MNHEY and CDR2 SMNVEV (reference sequence). The CDR3 bases are TGTGCCAGCAGAACTAGATTCAATGAGCAGTTCTTC. It translates to CASRTRFNEQFF.

The chain carries TRBV5-4 and TRBJ2-1; D perhaps matches TRBD1 (5 bases). Trimming shortened V by 1 base and J by 10 bases, and 9 bases separated the two germline ends. The CDR3 sequence is 12 residues long. Germline V lookup: CDR1 SGHNT, CDR2 YYREEE (reference sequence). The CDR3 DNA follows: TGTGCCAGCAGCTTGCCAGCAGGGGAGCAGTTCTTC. Its protein product is CASSLPAGEQFF.

The V gene is TRBV19, the J gene TRBJ2-1; 7 positions agree with TRBD1. This CDR3 comprises 18 residues. The V and J ends lost 1 base and 7 bases, in that order; junction bases with no gene match: 16. The V gene's germline CDR1 is LNHDA and CDR2 SQIVND (reference sequence). The CDR3 DNA reads as TGTGCCAGTAGTATAGGTCACAGGGGATGGCAATCCACGAATGAGCAGTTCTTC. This sequence encodes CASSIGHRGWQSTNEQFF. Using reference TRBV19 and TRBJ2-1 for the parts outside the CDR3, the full variable domain is DGGITQSPKYLFRKEGQNVTLSCEQNLNHDAMYWYRQDPGQGLRLIYYSQIVNDFQKGDIAEGYSVSREKKESFPLTVTSAQKNPTAFYLCASSIGHRGWQSTNEQFFGPGTRLTVL.

The chain links TRBV6-2 or TRBV6-3 to TRBJ2-7, with TRBD1 identical over 7 bases. With 3 bases clipped from V and 4 bases from J, the junction kept 6 bases outside the gene matches. Germline CDR1 and CDR2: MNHEY and SVGEGT. The CDR3 covers 14 residues. The CDR3 is CASSYSTGWYEQYV. CDR3 DNA: TGTGCCAGCAGTTATTCGACAGGGTGGTACGAGCAGTACGTC.

The genes are TRBV6-5 and TRBJ2-3, with TRBD2 matching over 7 bases. The CDR3 totals 15 residues. Losses at the gene ends were 5 bases for V and 4 bases for J; bases not matched to a gene: 9. In germline, CDR1 is MNHEY, CDR2 SVGAGI. The CDR3 spells CASSLRSGNPDTQYF. CDR3 DNA sequence: TGTGCCAGCAGTCTACGAAGCGGGAATCCAGATACGCAGTATTTT.

The chain employs TRBV5-1 and TRBJ2-3; 13 bases fit TRBD2. Germline CDR1 is SGHRS and CDR2 is YFSETQ. V dropped 3 bases and J dropped 4; count of bases not matched to a gene: 5. The CDR3 has 16 amino acids. The CDR3 loop reads CASSSSTSGRSDTQYF. CDR3 nucleotides: TGCGCCAGCAGCTCGTCGACTAGCGGGAGGTCAGATACGCAGTATTTT. Variable domain in full (rest from reference TRBV5-1 and TRBJ2-3): KAGVTQTPRYLIKTRGQQVTLSCSPISGHRSVSWYQQTPGQGLQFLFEYFSETQRNKGNFPGRFSGRQFSNSRSEMNVSTLELGDSALYLCASSSSTSGRSDTQYFGPGTRLTVL.

The J gene is TRBJ2-1, the V gene TRBV11-3; TRBD2 aligns across 10 bases. Germline V gene lookup returns CDR1 SGHNT and CDR2 YENEEA. This CDR3 contains 13 residues. Trimming at V came to 5 bases and at J to 8 bases, leaving 3 bases not matched to a gene. CDR3 nucleotides: TGTGCCAGCAGCCCCAGCGGGGGGGATGAGCAGTTCTTC. It codes for CASSPSGGDEQFF.

The chain couples TRBV5-1 to TRBJ1-6, with D unresolved. The CDR3 loop spans 13 amino acids. Germline V gene sequence: CDR1 SGHRS, CDR2 YFSETQ. Trimming pared 2 bases from V and 11 bases from J, leaving 11 bases between. The CDR3, as DNA: TGCGCCAGCAGCTTCGGGGAGGTAGCACCCCTCCACTTT. It codes for CASSFGEVAPLHF.

This sequence joins TRBV11-3 and TRBJ2-1, with 7 positions matching TRBD1. In germline, CDR1 is SGHNT, CDR2 YENEEA. The trim removed 5 bases at V and 2 bases at J, leaving 9 bases unmatched. There are 16 residues in the CDR3. DNA of the CDR3: TGTGCCAGCAGCCTCGTAGGGACAGTCCCCTACAATGAGCAGTTCTTC. This translates into CASSLVGTVPYNEQFF. Full variable domain (remainder filled in from reference TRBV11-3 and TRBJ2-1): EAGVVQSPRYKIIEKKQPVAFWCNPISGHNTLYWYLQNLGQGPELLIRYENEEAVDDSQLPKDRFSAERLKGVDSTLKIQPAELGDSAVYLCASSLVGTVPYNEQFFGPGTRLTVL.

The V gene is TRBV19, the J gene TRBJ1-5; tentative D call: TRBD1 (5 bases). Germline CDR1 and CDR2: LNHDA and SQIVND (reference sequence). V dropped 6 bases and J dropped 0 bases, with 12 bases sitting between them. The CDR3 is 15 amino acids. The CDR3 region is CASSRRGDSNQPQHF. The DNA of the CDR3 is TGTGCCAGTAGCAGGAGGGGAGATAGCAATCAGCCCCAGCATTTT.

The J gene is TRBJ2-7, the V gene TRBV27; 11 bases are a match to TRBD2. From germline, CDR1 is MNHEY and CDR2 SMNVEV (reference sequence). The CDR3 loop spans 16 amino acids. V lost 4 bases and J lost 0; bases outside the gene matches: 5. The DNA for the CDR3 is TGTGCCAGCAGTTCCCCTACTAGCGGGAGCTCCTACGAGCAGTACGTC. Residues: CASSSPTSGSSYEQYV.

The V and J genes are TRBV6-5 and TRBJ1-3, with D unresolved. The ends were cut back, 2 bases at V and 0 bases at J, with 8 bases in the middle. The CDR3 runs 15 residues. The germline gives CDR1 MNHEY, CDR2 SVGAGI. Written as DNA, the CDR3 is TGTGCCAGCAGTTACGATCCGAGCTCTGGAAACACCATATATTTT. Protein sequence: CASSYDPSSGNTIYF.